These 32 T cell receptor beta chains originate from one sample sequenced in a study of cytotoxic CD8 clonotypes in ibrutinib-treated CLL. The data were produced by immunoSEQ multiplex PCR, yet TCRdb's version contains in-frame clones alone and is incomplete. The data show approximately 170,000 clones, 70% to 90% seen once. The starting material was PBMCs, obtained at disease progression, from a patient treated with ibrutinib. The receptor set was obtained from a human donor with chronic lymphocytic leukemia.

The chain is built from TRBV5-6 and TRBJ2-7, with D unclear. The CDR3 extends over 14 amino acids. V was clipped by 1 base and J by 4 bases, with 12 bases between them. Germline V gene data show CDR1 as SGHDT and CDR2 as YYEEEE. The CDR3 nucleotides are TGTGCCAGCAGCTTGAGGAAGACAAAATACGAGCAGTACTTC. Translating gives CASSLRKTKYEQYF.

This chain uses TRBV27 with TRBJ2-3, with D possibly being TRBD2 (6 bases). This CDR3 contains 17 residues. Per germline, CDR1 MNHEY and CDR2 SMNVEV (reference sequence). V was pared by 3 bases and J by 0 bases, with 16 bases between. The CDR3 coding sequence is TGTGCCAGCAGTTTCGGGGCAACCGGGACTAGCACAGATACGCAGTATTTT. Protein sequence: CASSFGATGTSTDTQYF.

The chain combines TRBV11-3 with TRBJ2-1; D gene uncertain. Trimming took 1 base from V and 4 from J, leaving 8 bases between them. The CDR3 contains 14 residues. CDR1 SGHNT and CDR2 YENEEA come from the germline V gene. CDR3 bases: TGTGCCAGCAGCTTAGTATGGCGGTACAATGAGCAGTTCTTC. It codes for CASSLVWRYNEQFF.

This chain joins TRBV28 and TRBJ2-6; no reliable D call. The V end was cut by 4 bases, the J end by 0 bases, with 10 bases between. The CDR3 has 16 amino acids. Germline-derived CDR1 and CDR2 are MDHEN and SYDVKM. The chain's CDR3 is CASSSNIRSGANVLTF. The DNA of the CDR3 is TGTGCCAGCAGTTCCAACATCCGCTCTGGGGCCAACGTCCTGACTTTC.

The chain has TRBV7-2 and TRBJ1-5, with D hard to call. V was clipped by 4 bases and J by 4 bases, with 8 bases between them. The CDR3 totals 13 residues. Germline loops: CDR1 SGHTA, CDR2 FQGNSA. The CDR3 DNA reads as TGTGCCAGCAGCTACCGGGAGAATCAGCCCCAGCATTTT. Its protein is CASSYRENQPQHF.

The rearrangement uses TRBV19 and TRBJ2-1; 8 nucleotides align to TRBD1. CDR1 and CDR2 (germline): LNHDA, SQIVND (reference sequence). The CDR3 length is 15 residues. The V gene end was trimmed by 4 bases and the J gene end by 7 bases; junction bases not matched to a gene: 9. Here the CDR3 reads CASSSSGQGRNEQFF. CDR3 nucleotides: TGTGCCAGTAGTAGTTCCGGACAGGGTCGGAATGAGCAGTTCTTC.

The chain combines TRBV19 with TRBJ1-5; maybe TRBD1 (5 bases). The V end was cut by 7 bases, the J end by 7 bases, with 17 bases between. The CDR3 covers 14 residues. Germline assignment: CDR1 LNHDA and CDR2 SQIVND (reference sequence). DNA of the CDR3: TGTGCCAGTAACCGGCAGGGAGATAAGCAGCCCCAGCATTTT. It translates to CASNRQGDKQPQHF.

The CDR3 DNA sequence: TGTGCCAGCAGCTTGGGAAACTCTGGAAACACCATATATTTT. This codes for CASSLGNSGNTIYF. This chain joins TRBV5-6 and TRBJ1-3; D remains unclear. Trimming cost V 0 bases and J 0 bases, with 4 bases left between them. CDR1 SGHDT and CDR2 YYEEEE come from the germline V gene. The CDR3 sequence is 14 residues long.

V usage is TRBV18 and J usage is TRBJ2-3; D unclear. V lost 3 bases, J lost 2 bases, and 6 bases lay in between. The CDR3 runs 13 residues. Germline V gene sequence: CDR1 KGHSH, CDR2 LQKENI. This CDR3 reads CASSPTTTDTQYF. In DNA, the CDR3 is TGTGCCAGCTCACCCACAACCACAGATACGCAGTATTTT.

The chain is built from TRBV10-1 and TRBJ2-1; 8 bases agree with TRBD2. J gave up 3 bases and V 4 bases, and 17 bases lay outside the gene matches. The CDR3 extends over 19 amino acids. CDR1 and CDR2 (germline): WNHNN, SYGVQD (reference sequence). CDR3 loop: CASSASGRNKGTSYNEQFF. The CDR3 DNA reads TGCGCCAGCAGTGCGTCTGGGAGAAACAAGGGGACTAGCTACAATGAGCAGTTCTTC.

The CDR3 nucleotides are TGCGCCAGCAGCATAGAGAGTAGCAATCAGCCCCAGCATTTT. As protein: CASSIESSNQPQHF. The chain is built from TRBV5-1 and TRBJ1-5; D remains ambiguous. The CDR3 loop spans 14 amino acids. Per germline, CDR1 SGHRS and CDR2 YFSETQ. Trimming took off 4 bases at V and 0 bases at J, with 8 bases between the two ends. Drawing the rest from reference TRBV5-1 and TRBJ1-5, the complete variable domain is KAGVTQTPRYLIKTRGQQVTLSCSPISGHRSVSWYQQTPGQGLQFLFEYFSETQRNKGNFPGRFSGRQFSNSRSEMNVSTLELGDSALYLCASSIESSNQPQHFGDGTRLSIL.

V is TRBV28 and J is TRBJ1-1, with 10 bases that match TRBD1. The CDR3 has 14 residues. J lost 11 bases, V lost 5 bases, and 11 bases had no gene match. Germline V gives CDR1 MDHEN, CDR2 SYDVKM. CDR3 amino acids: CASSPGTGDFNAFF. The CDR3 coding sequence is TGTGCCAGCAGTCCAGGGACAGGGGATTTTAATGCTTTCTTT.

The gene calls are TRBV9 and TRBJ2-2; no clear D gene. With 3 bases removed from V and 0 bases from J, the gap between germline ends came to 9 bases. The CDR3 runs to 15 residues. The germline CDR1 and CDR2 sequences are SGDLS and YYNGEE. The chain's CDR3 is CASSDVYANTGELFF. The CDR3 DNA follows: TGTGCCAGCAGCGACGTGTACGCGAACACCGGGGAGCTGTTTTTT. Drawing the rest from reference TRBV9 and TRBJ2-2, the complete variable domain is DSGVTQTPKHLITATGQRVTLRCSPRSGDLSVYWYQQSLDQGLQFLIQYYNGEERAKGNILERFSAQQFPDLHSELNLSSLELGDSALYFCASSDVYANTGELFFGEGSRLTVL.

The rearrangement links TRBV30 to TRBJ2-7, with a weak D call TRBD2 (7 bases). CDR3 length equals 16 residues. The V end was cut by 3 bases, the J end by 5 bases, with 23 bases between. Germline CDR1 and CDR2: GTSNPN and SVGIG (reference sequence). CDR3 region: CAWSWEGDLASDEQYF. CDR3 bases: TGTGCCTGGAGCTGGGAGGGGGACTTGGCGTCCGACGAGCAGTACTTC.

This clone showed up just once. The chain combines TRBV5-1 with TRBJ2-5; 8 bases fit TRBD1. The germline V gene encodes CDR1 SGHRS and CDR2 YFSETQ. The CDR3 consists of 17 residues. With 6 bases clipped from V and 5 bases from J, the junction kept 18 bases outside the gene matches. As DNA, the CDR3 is TGCGCCAGCAACACTCCCCCAGGGGGCGGAGGTGGGGAGACCCAGTACTTC. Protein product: CASNTPPGGGGGETQYF.

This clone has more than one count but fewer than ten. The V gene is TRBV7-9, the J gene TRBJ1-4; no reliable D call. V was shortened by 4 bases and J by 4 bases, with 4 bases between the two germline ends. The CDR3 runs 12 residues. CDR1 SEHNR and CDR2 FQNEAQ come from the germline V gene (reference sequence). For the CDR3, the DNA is TGTGCCAGCAGCTACGTTAATGAAAAACTGTTTTTT. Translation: CASSYVNEKLFF.

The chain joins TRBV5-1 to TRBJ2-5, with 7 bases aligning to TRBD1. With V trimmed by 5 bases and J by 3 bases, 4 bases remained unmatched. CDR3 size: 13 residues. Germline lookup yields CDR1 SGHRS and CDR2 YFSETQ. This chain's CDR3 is CASSRGTEETQYF. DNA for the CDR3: TGCGCCAGCAGTAGGGGGACAGAAGAGACCCAGTACTTC.

CDR3 loop: CASSITEYDDYSNQPQHF. The CDR3 DNA follows: TGTGCCAGTAGTATTACGGAATATGACGACTATAGCAATCAGCCCCAGCATTTT. This chain uses TRBV19 with TRBJ1-5; D is unclear. V shed 3 bases and J shed 0 bases, with 18 bases lying between them. This CDR3 has 18 residues. Germline lookup yields CDR1 LNHDA and CDR2 SQIVND (reference sequence). The full variable domain, in which reference TRBV19 and TRBJ1-5 provide the parts outside the CDR3, is DGGITQSPKYLFRKEGQNVTLSCEQNLNHDAMYWYRQDPGQGLRLIYYSQIVNDFQKGDIAEGYSVSREKKESFPLTVTSAQKNPTAFYLCASSITEYDDYSNQPQHFGDGTRLSIL.

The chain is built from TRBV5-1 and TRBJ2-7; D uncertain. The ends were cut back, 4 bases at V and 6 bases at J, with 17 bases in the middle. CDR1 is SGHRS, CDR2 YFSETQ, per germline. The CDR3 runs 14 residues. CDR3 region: CASSSVSTSAEQYF. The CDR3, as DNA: TGCGCCAGCAGCAGCGTGTCCACTTCTGCCGAGCAGTACTTC. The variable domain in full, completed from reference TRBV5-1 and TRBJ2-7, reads KAGVTQTPRYLIKTRGQQVTLSCSPISGHRSVSWYQQTPGQGLQFLFEYFSETQRNKGNFPGRFSGRQFSNSRSEMNVSTLELGDSALYLCASSSVSTSAEQYFGPGTRLTVT.

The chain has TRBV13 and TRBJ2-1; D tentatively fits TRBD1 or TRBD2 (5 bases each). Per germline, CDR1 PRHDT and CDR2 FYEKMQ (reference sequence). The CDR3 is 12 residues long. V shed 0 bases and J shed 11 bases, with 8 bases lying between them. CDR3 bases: TGTGCCAGCAGCTTAGGCCGGGACCAGCAGTTCTTC. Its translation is CASSLGRDQQFF.

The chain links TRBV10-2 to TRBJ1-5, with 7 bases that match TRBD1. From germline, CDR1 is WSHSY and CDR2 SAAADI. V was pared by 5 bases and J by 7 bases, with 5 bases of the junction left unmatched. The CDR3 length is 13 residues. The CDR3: CASSNRGGQPQHF. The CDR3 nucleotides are TGCGCCAGCAGTAACAGGGGCGGACAGCCCCAGCATTTT.

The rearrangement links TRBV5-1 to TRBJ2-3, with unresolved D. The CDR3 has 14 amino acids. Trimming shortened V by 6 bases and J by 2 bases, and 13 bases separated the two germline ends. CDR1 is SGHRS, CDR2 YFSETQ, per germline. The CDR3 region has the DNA TGCGCCAGCACCCTTCTGGCGGACACAGATACGCAGTATTTT. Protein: CASTLLADTDTQYF.

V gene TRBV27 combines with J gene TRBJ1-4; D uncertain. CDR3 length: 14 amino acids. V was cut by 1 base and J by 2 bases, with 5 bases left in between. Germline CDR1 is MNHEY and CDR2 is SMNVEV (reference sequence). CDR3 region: CASSLFNTNEKLFF. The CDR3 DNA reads TGTGCCAGCAGTTTATTTAACACTAATGAAAAACTGTTTTTT.

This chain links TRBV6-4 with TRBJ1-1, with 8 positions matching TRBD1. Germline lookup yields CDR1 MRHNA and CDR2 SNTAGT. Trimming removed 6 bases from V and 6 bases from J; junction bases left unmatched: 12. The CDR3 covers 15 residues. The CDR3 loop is CASRLTDRVHSEAFF. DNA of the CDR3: TGTGCCAGCAGACTTACGGACAGGGTTCATTCTGAAGCTTTCTTT.

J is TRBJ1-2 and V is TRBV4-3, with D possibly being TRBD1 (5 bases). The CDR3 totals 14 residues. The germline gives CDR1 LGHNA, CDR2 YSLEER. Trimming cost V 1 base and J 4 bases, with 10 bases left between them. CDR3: CASSQGTQIYGYTF. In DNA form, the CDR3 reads TGCGCCAGCAGCCAAGGGACACAAATCTATGGCTACACCTTC.

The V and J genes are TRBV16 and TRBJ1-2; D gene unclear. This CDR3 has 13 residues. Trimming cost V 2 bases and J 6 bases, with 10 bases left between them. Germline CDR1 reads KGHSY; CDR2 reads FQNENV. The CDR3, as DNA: TGTGCCAGCAGCCAAATTAACAGACATGGCTACACCTTC. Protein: CASSQINRHGYTF.

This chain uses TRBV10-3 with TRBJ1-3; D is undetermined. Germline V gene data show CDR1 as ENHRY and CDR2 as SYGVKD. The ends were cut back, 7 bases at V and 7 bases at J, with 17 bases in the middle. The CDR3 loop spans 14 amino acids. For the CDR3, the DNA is TGTGCCATCATGAGAGACCGGACGGCGAACACCATATATTTT. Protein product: CAIMRDRTANTIYF.

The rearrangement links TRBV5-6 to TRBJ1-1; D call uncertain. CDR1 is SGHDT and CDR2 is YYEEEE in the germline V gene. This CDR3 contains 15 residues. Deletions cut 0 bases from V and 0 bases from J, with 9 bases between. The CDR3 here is CASSLAGSLNTEAFF. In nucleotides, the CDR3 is TGTGCCAGCAGCTTGGCCGGGTCGTTGAACACTGAAGCTTTCTTT.

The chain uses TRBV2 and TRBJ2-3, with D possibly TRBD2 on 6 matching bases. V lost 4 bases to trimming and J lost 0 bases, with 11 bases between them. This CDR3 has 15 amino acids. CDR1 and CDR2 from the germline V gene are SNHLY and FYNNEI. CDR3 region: CASSVDSGSTDTQYF. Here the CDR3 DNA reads TGTGCCAGCAGTGTAGATAGCGGCAGCACAGATACGCAGTATTTT. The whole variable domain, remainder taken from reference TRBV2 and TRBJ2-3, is EPEVTQTPSHQVTQMGQEVILRCVPISNHLYFYWYRQILGQKVEFLVSFYNNEISEKSEIFDDQFSVERPDGSNFTLKIRSTKLEDSAMYFCASSVDSGSTDTQYFGPGTRLTVL.

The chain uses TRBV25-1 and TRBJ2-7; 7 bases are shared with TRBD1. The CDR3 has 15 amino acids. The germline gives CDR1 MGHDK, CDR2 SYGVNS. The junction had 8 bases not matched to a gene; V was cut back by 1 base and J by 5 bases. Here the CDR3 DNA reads TGTGCCAGCAGTGAATTGGGCACAGGGGACAACGAGCAGTACTTC. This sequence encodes CASSELGTGDNEQYF.

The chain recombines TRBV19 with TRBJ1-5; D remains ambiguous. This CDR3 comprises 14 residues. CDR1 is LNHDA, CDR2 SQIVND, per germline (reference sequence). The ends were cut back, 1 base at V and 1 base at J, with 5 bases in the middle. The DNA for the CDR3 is TGTGCCAGTAGTATAGGGATAAGCAATCAGCCCCAGCATTTT. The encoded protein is CASSIGISNQPQHF. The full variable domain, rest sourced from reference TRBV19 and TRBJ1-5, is DGGITQSPKYLFRKEGQNVTLSCEQNLNHDAMYWYRQDPGQGLRLIYYSQIVNDFQKGDIAEGYSVSREKKESFPLTVTSAQKNPTAFYLCASSIGISNQPQHFGDGTRLSIL.

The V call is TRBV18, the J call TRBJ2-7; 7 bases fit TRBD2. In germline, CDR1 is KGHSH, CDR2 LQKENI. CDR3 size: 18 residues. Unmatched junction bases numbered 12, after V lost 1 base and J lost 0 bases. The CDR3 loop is CASSPRDSGLKISYEQYF. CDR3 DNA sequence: TGTGCCAGCTCACCACGGGATAGCGGGCTCAAAATCTCCTACGAGCAGTACTTC.